The entry that follows covers one T cell receptor beta chain sequence. Thyroid ultrasound, orbital computed tomography, clinical symptoms, and serum thyroxine and TRAb underpinned diagnoses. Amplification of TCR beta CDR3 regions used RNA as the template. TCR CDR3 underwent first-round RT-PCR with the HTBI primer set. TCRdb redid the calling of the multiplex PCR reads with MiXCR, one entry per CDR3 protein. The sample holds hundreds of thousands of distinct CDR3 sequences, roughly 25% seen once. This record belongs to a study of T cells in Graves' hyperthyroidism and ophthalmopathy. The CDR3 spans 15 residues. Germline CDR1 SGHAT, CDR2 FQNNGV. Unmatched junction bases numbered 6, after V lost 5 bases and J lost 6 bases.

Sample: blood. The V call is TRBV11-2, the J call TRBJ2-6, with 8 bases aligning to TRBD1. The receptor was derived from a man aged 45-65 years with Graves' hyperthyroidism. DNA for the CDR3: TGTGCCAGCAGCCCCAGGACAGGGTTGGCCAACGTCCTGACTTTC. Translation: CASSPRTGLANVLTF.